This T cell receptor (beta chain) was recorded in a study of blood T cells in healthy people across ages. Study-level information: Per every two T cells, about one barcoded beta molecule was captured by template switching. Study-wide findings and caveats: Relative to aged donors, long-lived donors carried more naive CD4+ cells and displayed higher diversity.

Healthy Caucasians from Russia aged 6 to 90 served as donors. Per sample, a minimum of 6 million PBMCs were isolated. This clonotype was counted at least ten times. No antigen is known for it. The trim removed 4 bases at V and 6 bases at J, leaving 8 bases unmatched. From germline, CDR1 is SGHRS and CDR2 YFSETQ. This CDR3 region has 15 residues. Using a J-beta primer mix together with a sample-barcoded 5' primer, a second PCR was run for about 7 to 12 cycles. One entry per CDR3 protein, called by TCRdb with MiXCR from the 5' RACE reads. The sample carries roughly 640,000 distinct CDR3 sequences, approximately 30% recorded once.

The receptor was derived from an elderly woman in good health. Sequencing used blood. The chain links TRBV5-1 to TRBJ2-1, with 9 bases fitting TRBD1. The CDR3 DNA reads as TGCGCCAGCAGCATCCCCGGGACAGGGCTCAATGAGCAGTTCTTC. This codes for CASSIPGTGLNEQFF.